Each of the 9 T cell receptor beta chains below was sequenced from the same sample in a study of blood T cell repertoires in COVID-19. The table came from immunoSEQ multiplex PCR; TCRdb's copy has only in-frame clones and leaves some out. The table records roughly 200,000 clones, more than 65% of them present only once. Specimen: peripheral blood. The source of these receptors is a human donor in a cohort sampled during active COVID-19.

The V and J genes are TRBV4-1 and TRBJ2-3, with D possibly TRBD1 on 6 matching bases. This CDR3 comprises 15 residues. Per germline, CDR1 MGHRA and CDR2 YSYEKL. V was trimmed by 2 bases and J by 2 bases, leaving 11 bases between them. The CDR3 spells CASSQQQGNTDTQYF. In nucleotides, the CDR3 is TGCGCCAGCAGCCAACAGCAGGGGAACACAGATACGCAGTATTTT.

The chain has TRBV7-8 and TRBJ2-5, with D possibly TRBD1 on 5 matching bases. The CDR3 is 15 residues long. Germline CDR1 SGHVS, CDR2 FQNEAQ. Trimming took off 1 base at V and 2 bases at J, with 11 bases between the two ends. CDR3 coding DNA: TGTGCCAGCAGCTTAGATGATCCAGGGCAAGAGACCCAGTACTTC. Translation: CASSLDDPGQETQYF.

The CDR3 protein is CATSSSRRYPGAKKAFF. The DNA for the CDR3 is TGTGCCACCAGCAGCAGTCGCAGATATCCAGGGGCGAAGAAAGCTTTCTTT. V gene TRBV15 combines with J gene TRBJ1-1; perhaps TRBD1 as D (6 bases). Germline V gives CDR1 LNHNV, CDR2 YYDKDF (reference sequence). The germline V and J ends were trimmed by 3 bases and 9 bases, with 26 bases remaining between them. The CDR3 has 17 residues.

This chain joins TRBV12-5 and TRBJ1-2, with unresolved D. Trimming pared 4 bases from V and 4 bases from J, leaving 4 bases between. This CDR3 has 11 residues. The germline V gene has CDR1 LGHNT and CDR2 FRNRAP. CDR3 sequence: CASGSGYGYTF. CDR3 bases: TGTGCTAGTGGTTCGGGCTATGGCTACACCTTC.

Written as DNA, the CDR3 is TGTGCCAGCAGTAGGGGACGGATGGGACTAGGGGGAACAGATACGCAGTATTTT. It codes for CASSRGRMGLGGTDTQYF. The V call is TRBV28, the J call TRBJ2-3; 8 nucleotides line up with TRBD2. Germline trimming cut 5 bases from V and 3 bases from J; bases unmatched to any gene: 16. The CDR3 is 18 residues long. From germline, CDR1 is MDHEN and CDR2 SYDVKM.

The rearrangement joins TRBV28 to TRBJ2-5; the match to TRBD1 covers 9 bases. The trim removed 4 bases at V and 9 bases at J, leaving 12 bases unmatched. CDR3 length: 15 residues. Germline CDR1 is MDHEN and CDR2 is SYDVKM. The CDR3 DNA reads TGTGCCAGCAGTTCCACCGGGACAGGGAATTACGCCCAGTACTTC. It specifies CASSSTGTGNYAQYF. Based on the CDR3 plus reference TRBV28 and TRBJ2-5, the full variable domain is DVKVTQSSRYLVKRTGEKVFLECVQDMDHENMFWYRQDPGLGLRLIYFSYDVKMKEKGDIPEGYSVSREKKERFSLILESASTNQTSMYLCASSSTGTGNYAQYFGPGTRLLVL.

This clone was observed a handful of times. The chain couples TRBV7-2 to TRBJ2-3, with D perhaps matching TRBD2 (5 bases). CDR1 and CDR2 from the germline V gene are SGHTA and FQGNSA. V lost 3 bases to trimming and J lost 5 bases, with 12 bases between them. The CDR3 extends over 14 amino acids. This chain's CDR3 is CASSFGGSGDTQYF. CDR3 coding DNA: TGTGCCAGCAGCTTTGGTGGGAGTGGAGATACGCAGTATTTT.

In this sample, this clone turned up once. V and J are TRBV7-9 and TRBJ1-1; 9 bases fit TRBD1. Germline-derived CDR1 and CDR2 are SEHNR and FQNEAQ (reference sequence). V shed 10 bases, J shed 4 bases, and the junction held 16 bases outside the gene matches. This CDR3 comprises 16 residues. The CDR3 is CAITGQGKRRGTEAFF. In DNA form, the CDR3 reads TGTGCCATTACGGGACAGGGAAAAAGGAGGGGCACTGAAGCTTTCTTT.

The rearrangement joins TRBV19 to TRBJ2-7; TRBD1 might be the D (5 bases). The CDR3 sequence is 12 residues long. The ends were cut back, 4 bases at V and 5 bases at J, with 9 bases in the middle. Germline V lookup: CDR1 LNHDA, CDR2 SQIVND (reference sequence). CDR3 bases: TGTGCCAGTAGTACCAGGGCCGACGAGCAGTACTTC. It encodes CASSTRADEQYF.